The 25 T cell receptor beta chains given below trace back to one sample, sequenced in a study of T cells in Graves' hyperthyroidism and ophthalmopathy. Amplified regions were TCR beta CDR3 sequences from RNA transcripts. Researchers ran a first-round RT-PCR on the TCR CDR3 using the HTBI primer set. MiXCR, applied by TCRdb to the multiplex PCR reads, yields one record per CDR3 protein. The sample holds 600,000 or so distinct CDR3 sequences, about 17% seen once. Specimen: blood. These receptors were collected from a woman younger than 45 with Graves' hyperthyroidism.

This rearrangement joins TRBV28 to TRBJ2-2; 7 bases align to TRBD2. Germline V gene lookup returns CDR1 MDHEN and CDR2 SYDVKM. The CDR3 totals 12 residues. V lost 8 bases to trimming and J lost 7 bases; unmatched junction nucleotides: 4. The CDR3 loop is CASWIAGGELFF. Written as DNA, the CDR3 is TGTGCCAGCTGGATAGCGGGCGGGGAGCTGTTTTTT.

This clonotype was seen many times. The chain uses TRBV27 and TRBJ2-1, with D tentatively TRBD2 (5 bases). This CDR3 contains 16 residues. Germline V CDR1 and CDR2: MNHEY, SMNVEV (reference sequence). V dropped 0 bases and J dropped 4 bases, with 13 bases sitting between them. The CDR3 sequence: CASSLSSEVGYNEQFF. Written as DNA, the CDR3 is TGTGCCAGCAGTTTATCTTCGGAGGTCGGGTACAATGAGCAGTTCTTC.

The CDR3 is CSARGTNSPLHF. The DNA for the CDR3 is TGCAGTGCTAGAGGGACAAATTCACCCCTCCACTTT. The rearrangement joins TRBV20-1 to TRBJ1-6, with D possibly matching TRBD1 (5 bases). Germline assignment: CDR1 DFQATT and CDR2 SNEGSKA (reference sequence). The V and J ends lost 1 base and 7 bases respectively, with 5 bases between them. This CDR3 contains 12 residues.

This clonotype was detected many times. The V and J genes are TRBV7-3 and TRBJ2-1; D unclear. The CDR3 loop spans 15 amino acids. V was pared by 4 bases and J by 0 bases, with 10 bases between. In germline, CDR1 is SGHTA, CDR2 FQGTGA. For the CDR3, the DNA is TGTGCCAGCAGCTCTGGGGTGGGCTCCTACAATGAGCAGTTCTTC. Protein sequence: CASSSGVGSYNEQFF.

This clonotype has just a few counts. The chain links TRBV20-1 to TRBJ1-6; 10 bases are shared with TRBD1. This CDR3 contains 14 residues. CDR1 DFQATT and CDR2 SNEGSKA come from the germline V gene (reference sequence). V shed 6 bases, J shed 8 bases, and the junction held 7 bases outside the gene matches. The CDR3 DNA sequence: TGCAGTGCCAGTACCGGGACAGGGGATTCACCCCTCCACTTT. This gives the protein CSASTGTGDSPLHF.

This clonotype has at least ten counts. The gene calls are TRBV30 and TRBJ1-1, with no clear D. The CDR3 sequence is 13 residues long. In germline, CDR1 is GTSNPN, CDR2 SVGIG (reference sequence). V was trimmed by 2 bases and J by 1 base, leaving 8 bases between them. In DNA form, the CDR3 reads TGTGCCTGGAGTAAGGTTCCGAACACTGAAGCTTTCTTT. Protein: CAWSKVPNTEAFF. Full variable domain (missing parts from reference TRBV30 and TRBJ1-1): SQTIHQWPATLVQPVGSPLSLECTVEGTSNPNLYWYRQAAGRGLQLLFYSVGIGQISSEVPQNLSASRPQDRQFILSSKKLLLSDSGFYLCAWSKVPNTEAFFGQGTRLTVV.

This clonotype was seen repeatedly, ten times or more. V usage is TRBV28 and J usage is TRBJ2-5, with 8 positions matching TRBD2. There are 15 residues in the CDR3. The germline V gene encodes CDR1 MDHEN and CDR2 SYDVKM. V gave up 6 bases and J gave up 2 bases; unmatched junction bases: 8. CDR3 sequence reads: CASSLGVAGQETQYF. CDR3 DNA: TGTGCCAGCAGCCTAGGGGTAGCGGGACAAGAGACCCAGTACTTC.

The chain carries TRBV3-1 and TRBJ2-3; D is undetermined. The CDR3 covers 16 residues. With 6 bases removed from V and 0 bases from J, the gap between germline ends came to 16 bases. Per germline, CDR1 LGHDT and CDR2 YNNKEL (reference sequence). CDR3 in amino acids: CASSDELGVSTDTQYF. The CDR3 region has the DNA TGTGCCAGCAGTGACGAGCTAGGAGTCAGCACAGATACGCAGTATTTT.

This clonotype was recorded many times. This sequence joins TRBV18 and TRBJ2-7; 9 bases fit TRBD1. Germline V gene sequence: CDR1 KGHSH, CDR2 LQKENI. The CDR3 spans 15 residues. After removal of 3 bases from V and 5 bases from J, the junction contained 8 bases not matched to a gene. In nucleotides, the CDR3 is TGTGCCAGCTCACCCCCGACAGGGGGTTCCCACGAGCAGTACTTC. This encodes CASSPPTGGSHEQYF.

The V call is TRBV5-1, the J call TRBJ1-2, with D tentatively TRBD1 (5 bases). The V gene's germline CDR1 is SGHRS and CDR2 YFSETQ. This CDR3 is built from 14 residues. Trimming left V 0 bases short and J 3 bases short, with 9 bases between. DNA for the CDR3: TGCGCCAGCAGCTTGGAGGGGCCGGACTATGGCTACACCTTC. Amino acids: CASSLEGPDYGYTF.

This clonotype was observed at least ten times. The V gene is TRBV5-1, the J gene TRBJ2-5; 8 bases line up with TRBD2. CDR3 size: 16 residues. Germline CDR1 and CDR2: SGHRS and YFSETQ. V shed 0 bases and J 4 bases; nucleotides not matched to a gene: 8. The CDR3 DNA reads as TGCGCCAGCAGCTTGGTCCCGGGAGGGAGCCTAGAGACCCAGTACTTC. Translation: CASSLVPGGSLETQYF.

The chain uses TRBV7-9 and TRBJ1-1; maybe TRBD1 (6 bases). V lost 10 bases and J lost 1, with 19 bases in between. This CDR3 contains 15 residues. The germline CDR1 and CDR2 sequences are SEHNR and FQNEAQ (reference sequence). The CDR3 spells CANRHHREGNTEAFF. The CDR3 nucleotides read TGTGCCAACCGCCATCACAGGGAGGGGAACACTGAAGCTTTCTTT.

The V gene is TRBV9, the J gene TRBJ2-7, with 7 bases fitting TRBD1. The V and J ends lost 4 bases and 3 bases, in that order; junction bases with no gene match: 7. Germline CDR1 SGDLS, CDR2 YYNGEE. CDR3 length: 14 residues. The CDR3 region is CASSPGTDIYEQYF. CDR3 nucleotide sequence: TGTGCCAGCAGCCCCGGGACAGACATCTACGAGCAGTACTTC.

V gene TRBV20-1 combines with J gene TRBJ2-1, with 10 bases lining up with TRBD2. CDR3 size: 20 residues. J gave up 3 bases and V 0 bases, and 17 bases lay outside the gene matches. Germline V gives CDR1 DFQATT, CDR2 SNEGSKA (reference sequence). In DNA form, the CDR3 reads TGCAGTGCTAGAGAGGCGGAAAGGGGAGCGGGAGGGCTCAACTACAATGAGCAGTTCTTC. It translates to CSAREAERGAGGLNYNEQFF.

This clonotype was seen many times. The rearrangement links TRBV2 to TRBJ2-1, with 9 nucleotides matching TRBD2. This CDR3 is built from 14 residues. V lost 3 bases and J lost 6; bases outside the gene matches: 3. Germline CDR1 and CDR2: SNHLY and FYNNEI. CDR3 amino acids: CASSDPSGINEQFF. In nucleotides, the CDR3 is TGTGCCAGCAGTGATCCTAGCGGGATCAATGAGCAGTTCTTC.

This clonotype was seen a handful of times. The chain couples TRBV2 to TRBJ2-7; 7 nucleotides agree with TRBD1. CDR1 SNHLY and CDR2 FYNNEI come from the germline V gene. V lost 8 bases to trimming and J lost 3 bases; unmatched junction nucleotides: 10. The CDR3 has 14 amino acids. CDR3 bases: TGTGCCAGCGGTCGGTCAGGGGGAAACTACGAGCAGTACTTC. It translates to CASGRSGGNYEQYF. Based on the CDR3 plus reference TRBV2 and TRBJ2-7, the full variable domain is EPEVTQTPSHQVTQMGQEVILRCVPISNHLYFYWYRQILGQKVEFLVSFYNNEISEKSEIFDDQFSVERPDGSNFTLKIRSTKLEDSAMYFCASGRSGGNYEQYFGPGTRLTVT.

This clonotype was seen ten or more times. The chain uses TRBV5-1 and TRBJ2-7; 12 bases are a match to TRBD2. Germline assignment: CDR1 SGHRS and CDR2 YFSETQ. The junction had 5 bases not matched to a gene; V was cut back by 3 bases and J by 4 bases. This CDR3 region has 15 residues. CDR3 DNA: TGCGCCAGCAGCTGGACTAGCGGGGCTCGTTACGAGCAGTACTTC. Translated: CASSWTSGARYEQYF.

In this sample, this clonotype turned up many times. The rearrangement links TRBV6-1 to TRBJ1-5; no reliable D call. This CDR3 has 13 residues. CDR1 and CDR2 from the germline V gene are MNHNS and SASEGT. V shed 7 bases and J shed 3 bases, with 10 bases lying between them. For the CDR3, the DNA is TGTGCCAGCACGCGGAGCTACAATCAGCCCCAGCATTTT. This codes for CASTRSYNQPQHF.

The chain uses TRBV7-9 and TRBJ2-7, with 12 positions matching TRBD1. Trimming removed 1 base from V and 7 bases from J; junction bases left unmatched: 5. This CDR3 comprises 15 residues. Germline V gene sequence: CDR1 SEHNR, CDR2 FQNEAQ (reference sequence). CDR3 DNA sequence: TGTGCCAGCAGCTTAGTGGGACAGGGGGCGGAGGAGCAGTACTTC. Translating it yields CASSLVGQGAEEQYF.

This clonotype has only a few counts. The junction and the germline gene differ at one end; a read error may be behind it. The rearrangement links TRBV27 to TRBJ1-4; D remains ambiguous. Germline CDR1 is MNHEY and CDR2 is SMNVEV (reference sequence). The CDR3 covers 14 residues. In DNA form, the CDR3 reads TGTGCCAGCAGTTTTGGACCGAGTAATGACAAACTGTTTTTT. This codes for CASSFGPSNDKLFF.

Many counts were recorded for this clonotype. V is TRBV29-1 and J is TRBJ1-1, with D tentatively TRBD1 (6 bases). CDR1 is SQVTM and CDR2 is ANQGSEA in the germline V gene. The V end was cut by 2 bases, the J end by 0 bases, with 16 bases between. The CDR3 is made up of 16 amino acids. CDR3 DNA: TGCAGCGTTGAACGAGTCCTTAGGGGGGTGAACACTGAAGCTTTCTTT. This codes for CSVERVLRGVNTEAFF.

The sample holds many counts of this clonotype. V and J are TRBV2 and TRBJ1-3, with a tentative D call TRBD1 (6 bases). CDR3 length: 14 amino acids. In germline, CDR1 is SNHLY, CDR2 FYNNEI. Trimming removed 4 bases at V and 0 bases at J, with 7 bases between. CDR3 in DNA: TGTGCCAGCAGTGGGACAGTCTCTGGAAACACCATATATTTT. This translates into CASSGTVSGNTIYF.

In this sample, this clonotype turned up many times. This sequence joins TRBV28 and TRBJ1-5; D remains unclear. From germline, CDR1 is MDHEN and CDR2 SYDVKM. The V and J ends lost 3 bases and 4 bases respectively, with 13 bases between them. The CDR3 has 15 residues. The CDR3 protein is CASSFYGRRNQPQHF. CDR3 nucleotide sequence: TGTGCCAGCAGTTTCTATGGGCGACGGAATCAGCCCCAGCATTTT.

This clonotype was recorded many times. The chain links TRBV7-3 to TRBJ2-3; D uncertain. V was cut by 2 bases and J by 4 bases, with 7 bases left in between. This CDR3 comprises 13 residues. Looked up from germline, CDR1 is SGHTA and CDR2 is FQGTGA. The CDR3 spells CASSLLSSDTQYF. CDR3 bases: TGTGCCAGCAGCTTATTATCCTCAGATACGCAGTATTTT.

This clonotype has at least ten counts. V usage is TRBV29-1 and J usage is TRBJ2-1; D is possibly TRBD1 (6 bases). The CDR3 contains 16 residues. Trimming removed 2 bases at V and 0 bases at J, with 14 bases between. Germline CDR1 reads SQVTM; CDR2 reads ANQGSEA. This chain's CDR3 is CSVESQDRTSYNEQFF. CDR3 DNA sequence: TGCAGCGTTGAATCCCAGGACAGAACCTCCTACAATGAGCAGTTCTTC.